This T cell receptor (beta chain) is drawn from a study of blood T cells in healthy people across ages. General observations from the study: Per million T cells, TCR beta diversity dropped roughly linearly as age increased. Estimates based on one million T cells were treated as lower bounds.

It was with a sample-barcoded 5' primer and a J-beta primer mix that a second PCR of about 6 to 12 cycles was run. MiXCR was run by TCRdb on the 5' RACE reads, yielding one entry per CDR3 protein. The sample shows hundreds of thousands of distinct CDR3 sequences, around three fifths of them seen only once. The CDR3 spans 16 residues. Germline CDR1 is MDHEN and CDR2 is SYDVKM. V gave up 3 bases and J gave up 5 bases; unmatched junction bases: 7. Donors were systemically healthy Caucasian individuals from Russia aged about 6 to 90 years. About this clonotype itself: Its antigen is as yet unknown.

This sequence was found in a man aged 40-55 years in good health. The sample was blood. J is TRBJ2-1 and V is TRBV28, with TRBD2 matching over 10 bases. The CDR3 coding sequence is TGTGCCAGCAGTTTCGGTGGGCTAGCGGGAGACAATGAGCAGTTCTTC. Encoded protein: CASSFGGLAGDNEQFF.